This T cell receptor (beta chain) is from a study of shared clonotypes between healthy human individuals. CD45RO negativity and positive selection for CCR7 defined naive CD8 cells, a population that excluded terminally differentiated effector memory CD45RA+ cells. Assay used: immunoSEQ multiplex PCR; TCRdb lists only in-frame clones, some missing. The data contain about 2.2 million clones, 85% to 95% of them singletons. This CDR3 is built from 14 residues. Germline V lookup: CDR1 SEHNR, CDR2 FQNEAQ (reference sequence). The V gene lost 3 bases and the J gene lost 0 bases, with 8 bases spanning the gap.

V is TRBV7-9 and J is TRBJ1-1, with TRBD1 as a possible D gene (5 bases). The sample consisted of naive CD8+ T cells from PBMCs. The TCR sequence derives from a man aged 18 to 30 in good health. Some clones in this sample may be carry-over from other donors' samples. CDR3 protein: CASSFDSLNTEAFF. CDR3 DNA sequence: TGTGCCAGCAGCTTTGACAGCCTGAACACTGAAGCTTTCTTT. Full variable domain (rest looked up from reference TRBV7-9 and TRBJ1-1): DTGVSQNPRHKITKRGQNVTFRCDPISEHNRLYWYRQTLGQGPEFLTYFQNEAQLEKSRLLSDRFSAERPKGSFSTLEIQRTEQGDSAMYLCASSFDSLNTEAFFGQGTRLTVV.